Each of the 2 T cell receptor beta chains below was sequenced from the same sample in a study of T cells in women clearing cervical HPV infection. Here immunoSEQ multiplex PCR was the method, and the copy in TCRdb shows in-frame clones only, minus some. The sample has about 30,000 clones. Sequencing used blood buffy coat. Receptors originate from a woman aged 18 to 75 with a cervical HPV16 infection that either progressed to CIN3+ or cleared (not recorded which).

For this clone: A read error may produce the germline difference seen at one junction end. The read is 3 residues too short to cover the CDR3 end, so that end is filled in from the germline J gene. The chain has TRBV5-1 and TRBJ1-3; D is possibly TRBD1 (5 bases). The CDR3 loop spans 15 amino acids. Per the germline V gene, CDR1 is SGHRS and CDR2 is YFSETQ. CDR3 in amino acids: CASSPGAPRGNTIYF. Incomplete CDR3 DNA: TGCGCCAGCAGCCCGGGCGCGCCGAGGGGAAACACG.

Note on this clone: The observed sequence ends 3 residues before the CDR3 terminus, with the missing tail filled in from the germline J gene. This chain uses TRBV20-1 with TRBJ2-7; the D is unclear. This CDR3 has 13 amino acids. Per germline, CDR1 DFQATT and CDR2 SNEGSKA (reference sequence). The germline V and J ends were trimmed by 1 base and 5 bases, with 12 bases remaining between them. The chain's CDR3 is CSARGQEKDEQYF. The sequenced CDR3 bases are TGCAGTGCTAGAGGCCAGGAGAAAGACGAG.